This T cell receptor (beta chain) was profiled in a study of patients and donors after allogeneic stem cell transplantation. Germline assignment: CDR1 SGHDT and CDR2 YYEEEE. This CDR3 has 15 amino acids. Trimming took off 4 bases at V and 4 bases at J, with 15 bases between the two ends. The table lists this clonotype with many counts. TCRdb processed the RT-PCR reads anew with MiXCR; each CDR3 protein has one entry. The sample consists of under 95,000 distinct CDR3 sequences, approximately 5.2% of them appearing once. The receptor was derived from a human donor who was either an allogeneic HSCT recipient or a stem cell or donor lymphocyte infusion donor (not recorded which). It is not recorded whose cells these are; they may come from a transplant donor. The sample taken for sequencing was blood, either unsorted or a sorted T cell fraction (not recorded which). V is TRBV5-6 and J is TRBJ1-5; a weak D match, TRBD1 (6 bases). DNA of the CDR3: TGTGCCAGCAGCCCAGCCGGGACACAGAATCAGCCCCAGCATTTT. Translating it yields CASSPAGTQNQPQHF.